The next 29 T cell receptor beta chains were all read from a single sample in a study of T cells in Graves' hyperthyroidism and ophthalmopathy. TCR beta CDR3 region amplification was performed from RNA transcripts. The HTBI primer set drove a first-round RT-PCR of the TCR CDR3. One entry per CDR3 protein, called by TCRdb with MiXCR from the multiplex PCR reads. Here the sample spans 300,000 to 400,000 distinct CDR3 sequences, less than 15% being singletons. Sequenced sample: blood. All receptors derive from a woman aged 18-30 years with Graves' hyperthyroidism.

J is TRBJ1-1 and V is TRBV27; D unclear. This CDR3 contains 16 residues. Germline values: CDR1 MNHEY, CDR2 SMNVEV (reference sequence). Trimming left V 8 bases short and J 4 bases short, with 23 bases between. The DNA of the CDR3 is TGTGCCAGCCACTATAAGGGCCCCGGATTTGCCACTGAAGCTTTCTTT. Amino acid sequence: CASHYKGPGFATEAFF.

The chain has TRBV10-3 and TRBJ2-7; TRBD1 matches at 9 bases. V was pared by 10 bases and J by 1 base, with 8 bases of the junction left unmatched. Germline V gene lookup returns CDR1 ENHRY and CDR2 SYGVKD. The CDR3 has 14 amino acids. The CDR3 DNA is TGTGCCACCCGGGGGACAGGGTCTTCCTACGAGCAGTACTTC. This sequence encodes CATRGTGSSYEQYF.

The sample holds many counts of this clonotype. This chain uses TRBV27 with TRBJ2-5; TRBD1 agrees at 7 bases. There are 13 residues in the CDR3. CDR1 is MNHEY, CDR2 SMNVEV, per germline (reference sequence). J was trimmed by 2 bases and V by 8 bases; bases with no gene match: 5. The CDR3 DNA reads TGTGCCAGCCGGGCAGGGGGTCAAGAGACCCAGTACTTC. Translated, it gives CASRAGGQETQYF.

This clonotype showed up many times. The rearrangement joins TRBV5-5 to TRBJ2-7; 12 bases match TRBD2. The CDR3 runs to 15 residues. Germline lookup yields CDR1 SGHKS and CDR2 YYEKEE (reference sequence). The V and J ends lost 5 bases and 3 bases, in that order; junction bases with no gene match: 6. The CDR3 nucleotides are TGTGCCAGCAGAATTAAGGGACTAGCGGGCTACGAGCAGTACTTC. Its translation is CASRIKGLAGYEQYF. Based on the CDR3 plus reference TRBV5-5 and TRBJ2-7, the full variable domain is DAGVTQSPTHLIKTRGQQVTLRCSPISGHKSVSWYQQVLGQGPQFIFQYYEKEERGRGNFPDRFSARQFPNYSSELNVNALLLGDSALYLCASRIKGLAGYEQYFGPGTRLTVT.

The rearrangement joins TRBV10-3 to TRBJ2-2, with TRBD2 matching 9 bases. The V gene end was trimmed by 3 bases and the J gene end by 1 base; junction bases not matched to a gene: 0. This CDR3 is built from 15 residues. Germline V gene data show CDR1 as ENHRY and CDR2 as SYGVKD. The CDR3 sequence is CAISDSGRNTGELFF. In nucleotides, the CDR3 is TGTGCCATCAGTGATAGCGGGAGGAACACCGGGGAGCTGTTTTTT.

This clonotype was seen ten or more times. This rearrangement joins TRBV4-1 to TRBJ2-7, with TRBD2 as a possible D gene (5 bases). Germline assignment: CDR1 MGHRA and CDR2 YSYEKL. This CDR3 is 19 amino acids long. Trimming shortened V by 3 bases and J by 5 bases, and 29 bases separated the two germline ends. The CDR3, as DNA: TGCGCCAGCAGCCACCATCCGCCCTTCGGTCGGGGAACTATGGACGAGCAGTACTTC. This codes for CASSHHPPFGRGTMDEQYF.

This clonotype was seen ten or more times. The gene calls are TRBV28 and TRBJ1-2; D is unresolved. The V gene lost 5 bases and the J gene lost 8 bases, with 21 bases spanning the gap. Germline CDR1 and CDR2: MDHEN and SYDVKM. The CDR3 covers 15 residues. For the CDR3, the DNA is TGTGCCAGCAGTCCCCCGGACCGCGAAAGTCAGGGCTACACCTTC. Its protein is CASSPPDRESQGYTF.

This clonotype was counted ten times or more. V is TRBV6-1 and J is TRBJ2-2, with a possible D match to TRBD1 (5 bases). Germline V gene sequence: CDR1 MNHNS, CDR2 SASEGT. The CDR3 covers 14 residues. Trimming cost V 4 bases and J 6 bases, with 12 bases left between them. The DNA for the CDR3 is TGTGCCAGCAGTGTTGGCAGGACATCCGGGGAGCTGTTTTTT. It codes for CASSVGRTSGELFF.

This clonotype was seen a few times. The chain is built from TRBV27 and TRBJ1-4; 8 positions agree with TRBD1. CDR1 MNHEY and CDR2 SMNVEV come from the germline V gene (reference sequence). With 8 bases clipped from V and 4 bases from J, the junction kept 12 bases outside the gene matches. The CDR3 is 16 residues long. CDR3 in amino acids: CASGELRGLFNEKLFF. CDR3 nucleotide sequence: TGTGCCAGCGGAGAGCTCAGGGGGCTTTTTAATGAAAAACTGTTTTTT.

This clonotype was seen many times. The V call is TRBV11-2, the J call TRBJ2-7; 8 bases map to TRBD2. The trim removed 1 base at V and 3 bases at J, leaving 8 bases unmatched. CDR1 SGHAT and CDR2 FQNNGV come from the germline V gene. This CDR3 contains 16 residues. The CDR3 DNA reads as TGTGCCAGCAGCTTAGTCGCGGGGGGCAGTTTCTACGAGCAGTACTTC. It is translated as CASSLVAGGSFYEQYF.

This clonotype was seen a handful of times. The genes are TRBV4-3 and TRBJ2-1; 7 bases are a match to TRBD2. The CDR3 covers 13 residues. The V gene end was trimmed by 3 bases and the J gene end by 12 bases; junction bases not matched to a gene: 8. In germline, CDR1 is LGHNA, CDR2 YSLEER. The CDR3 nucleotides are TGCGCCAGCAGCCATGGGAGGGCGGAGGGGCAGTTCTTC. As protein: CASSHGRAEGQFF.

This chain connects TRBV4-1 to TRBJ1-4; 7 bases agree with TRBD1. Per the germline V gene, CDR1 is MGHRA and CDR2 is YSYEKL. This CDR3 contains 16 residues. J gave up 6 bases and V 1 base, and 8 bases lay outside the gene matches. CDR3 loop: CASSQATGAGDEKLFF. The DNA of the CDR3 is TGCGCCAGCAGCCAAGCCACAGGGGCGGGGGATGAAAAACTGTTTTTT.

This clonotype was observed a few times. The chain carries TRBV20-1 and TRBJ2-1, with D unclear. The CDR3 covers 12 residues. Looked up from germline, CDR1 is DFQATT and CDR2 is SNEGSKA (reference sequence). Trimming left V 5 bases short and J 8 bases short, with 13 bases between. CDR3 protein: CSAFTPADEQFF. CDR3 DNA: TGCAGTGCTTTCACCCCGGCGGATGAGCAGTTCTTC.

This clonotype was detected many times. In DNA form, the CDR3 reads TGTGCCTGGAGTTCATCCGGGGAGCTGTTTTTT. It translates to CAWSSSGELFF. V and J are TRBV30 and TRBJ2-2; D gene ambiguous. The V end was cut by 2 bases, the J end by 6 bases, with 4 bases between. Germline V CDR1 and CDR2: GTSNPN, SVGIG (reference sequence). The CDR3 covers 11 residues.

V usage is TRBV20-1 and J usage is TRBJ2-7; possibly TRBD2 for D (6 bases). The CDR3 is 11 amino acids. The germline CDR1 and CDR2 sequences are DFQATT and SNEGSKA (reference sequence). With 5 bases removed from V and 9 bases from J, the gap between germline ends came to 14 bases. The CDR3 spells CSASRGRGQYF. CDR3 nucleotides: TGCAGTGCTTCGCGGGGCCGCGGGCAGTACTTC.

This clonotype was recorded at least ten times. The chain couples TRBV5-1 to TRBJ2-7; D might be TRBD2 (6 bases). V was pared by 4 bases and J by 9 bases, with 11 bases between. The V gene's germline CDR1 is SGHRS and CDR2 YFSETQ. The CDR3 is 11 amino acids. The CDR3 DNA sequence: TGCGCCAGCAGCACGGGACTTGTGCAGTACTTC. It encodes CASSTGLVQYF.

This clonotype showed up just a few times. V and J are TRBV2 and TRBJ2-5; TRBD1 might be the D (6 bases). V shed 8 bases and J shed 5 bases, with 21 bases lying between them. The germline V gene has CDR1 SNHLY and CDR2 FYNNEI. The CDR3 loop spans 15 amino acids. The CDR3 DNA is TGTGCCAGCTCTCTCATGGTGGGGGCCAGTGAGACCCAGTACTTC. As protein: CASSLMVGASETQYF.

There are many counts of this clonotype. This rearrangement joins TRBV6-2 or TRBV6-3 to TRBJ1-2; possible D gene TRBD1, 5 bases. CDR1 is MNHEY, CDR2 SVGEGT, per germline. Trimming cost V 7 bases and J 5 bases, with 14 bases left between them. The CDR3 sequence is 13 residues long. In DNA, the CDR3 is TGTGCCAGCAACCCCGGGACCTCATATGGCTACACCTTC. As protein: CASNPGTSYGYTF.

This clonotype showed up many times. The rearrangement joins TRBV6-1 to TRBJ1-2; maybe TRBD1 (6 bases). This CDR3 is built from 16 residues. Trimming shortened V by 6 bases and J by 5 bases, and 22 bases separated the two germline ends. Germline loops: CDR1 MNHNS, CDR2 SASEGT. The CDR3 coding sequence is TGTGCCAGCAGCAAACCACAGGGACTTATTCGATATGGCTACACCTTC. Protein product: CASSKPQGLIRYGYTF.

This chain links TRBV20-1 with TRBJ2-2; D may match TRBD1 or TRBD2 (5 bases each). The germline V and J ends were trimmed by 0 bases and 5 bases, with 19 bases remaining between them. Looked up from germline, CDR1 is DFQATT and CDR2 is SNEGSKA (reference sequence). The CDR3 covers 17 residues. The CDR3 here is CSARDLGGTGGTGELFF. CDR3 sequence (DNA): TGCAGTGCTAGAGACCTGGGTGGGACGGGCGGTACCGGGGAGCTGTTTTTT.

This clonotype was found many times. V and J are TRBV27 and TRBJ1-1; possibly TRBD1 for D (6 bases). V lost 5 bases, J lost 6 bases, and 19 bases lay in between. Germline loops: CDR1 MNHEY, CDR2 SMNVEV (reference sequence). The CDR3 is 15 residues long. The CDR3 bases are TGTGCCAGCAGTCCCACAGGGTACCTGGGGGCTGAAGCTTTCTTT. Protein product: CASSPTGYLGAEAFF.

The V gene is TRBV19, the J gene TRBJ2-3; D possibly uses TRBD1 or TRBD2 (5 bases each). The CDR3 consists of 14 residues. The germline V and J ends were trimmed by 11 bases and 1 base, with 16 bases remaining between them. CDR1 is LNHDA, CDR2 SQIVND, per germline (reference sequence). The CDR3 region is CAVTDPGRTDTQYF. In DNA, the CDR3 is TGTGCCGTGACGGATCCGGGACGCACAGATACGCAGTATTTT. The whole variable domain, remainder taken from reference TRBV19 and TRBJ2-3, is DGGITQSPKYLFRKEGQNVTLSCEQNLNHDAMYWYRQDPGQGLRLIYYSQIVNDFQKGDIAEGYSVSREKKESFPLTVTSAQKNPTAFYLCAVTDPGRTDTQYFGPGTRLTVL.

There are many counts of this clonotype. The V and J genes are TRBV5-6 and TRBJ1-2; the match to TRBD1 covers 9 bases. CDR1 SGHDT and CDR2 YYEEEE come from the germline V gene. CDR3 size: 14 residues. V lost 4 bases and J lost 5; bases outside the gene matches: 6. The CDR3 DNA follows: TGTGCCAGCAGCGGAACGACAGGGGGGTATGGCTACACCTTC. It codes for CASSGTTGGYGYTF.

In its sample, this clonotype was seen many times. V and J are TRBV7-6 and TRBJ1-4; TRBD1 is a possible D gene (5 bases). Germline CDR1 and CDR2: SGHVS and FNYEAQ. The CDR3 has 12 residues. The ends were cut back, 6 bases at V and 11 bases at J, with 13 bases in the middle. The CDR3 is CASSQGRRKLFF. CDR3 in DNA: TGTGCCAGCAGTCAGGGACGGAGGAAACTGTTTTTT.

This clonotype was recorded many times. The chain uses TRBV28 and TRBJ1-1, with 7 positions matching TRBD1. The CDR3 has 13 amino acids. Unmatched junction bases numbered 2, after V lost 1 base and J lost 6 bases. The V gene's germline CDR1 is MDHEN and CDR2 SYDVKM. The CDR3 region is CASSLSGQAEAFF. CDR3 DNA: TGTGCCAGCAGTTTATCTGGACAGGCTGAAGCTTTCTTT.

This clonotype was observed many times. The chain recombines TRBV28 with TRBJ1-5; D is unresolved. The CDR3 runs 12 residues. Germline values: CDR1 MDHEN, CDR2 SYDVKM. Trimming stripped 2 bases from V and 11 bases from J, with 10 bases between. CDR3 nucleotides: TGTGCCAGCAGTTTAGGGTCGCTTGCCCAGCATTTT. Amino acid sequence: CASSLGSLAQHF.

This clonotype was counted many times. Here the CDR3 reads CATSRGPSRETQPQHF. The CDR3 DNA follows: TGTGCCACCAGCAGAGGACCATCAAGGGAGACTCAGCCCCAGCATTTT. This chain connects TRBV15 to TRBJ1-5; no definite D call. Germline values: CDR1 LNHNV, CDR2 YYDKDF (reference sequence). Trimming left V 1 base short and J 6 bases short, with 16 bases between. This CDR3 is 16 amino acids long.

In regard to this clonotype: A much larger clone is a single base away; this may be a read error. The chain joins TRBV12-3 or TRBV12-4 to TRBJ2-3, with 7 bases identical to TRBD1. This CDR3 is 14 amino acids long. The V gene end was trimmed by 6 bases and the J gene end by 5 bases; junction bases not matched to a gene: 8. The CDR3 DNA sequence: TGTGCCAGCAGCCCTGGGACAGACATAGATACGCAGTATTTT. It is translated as CASSPGTDIDTQYF.

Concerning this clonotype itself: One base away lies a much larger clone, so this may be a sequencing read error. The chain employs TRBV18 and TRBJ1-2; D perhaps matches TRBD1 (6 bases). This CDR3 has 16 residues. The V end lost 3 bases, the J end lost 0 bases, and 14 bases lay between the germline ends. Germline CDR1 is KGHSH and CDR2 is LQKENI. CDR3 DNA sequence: TGTGCCAGCTCACCTGGAGAACAGGGCGCTAACTATGGCTACACCTTC. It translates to CASSPGEQGANYGYTF.